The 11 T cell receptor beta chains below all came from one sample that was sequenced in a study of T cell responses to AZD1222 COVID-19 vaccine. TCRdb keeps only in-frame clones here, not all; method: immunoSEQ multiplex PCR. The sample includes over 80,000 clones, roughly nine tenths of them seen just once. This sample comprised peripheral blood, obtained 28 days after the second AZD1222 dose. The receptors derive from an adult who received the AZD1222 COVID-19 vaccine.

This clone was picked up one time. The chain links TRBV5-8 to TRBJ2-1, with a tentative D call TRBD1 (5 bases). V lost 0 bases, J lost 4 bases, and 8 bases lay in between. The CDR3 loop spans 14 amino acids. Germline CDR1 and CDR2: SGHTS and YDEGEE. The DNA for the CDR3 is TGTGCCAGCAGCTTGGGACAGTTGTACAATGAGCAGTTCTTC. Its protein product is CASSLGQLYNEQFF.

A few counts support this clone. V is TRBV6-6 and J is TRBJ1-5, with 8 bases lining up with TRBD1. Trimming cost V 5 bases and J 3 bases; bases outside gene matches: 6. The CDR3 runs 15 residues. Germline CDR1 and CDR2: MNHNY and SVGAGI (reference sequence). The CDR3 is CASSPLTGANQPQHF. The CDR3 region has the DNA TGTGCCAGCAGTCCCCTGACAGGGGCCAATCAGCCCCAGCATTTT.

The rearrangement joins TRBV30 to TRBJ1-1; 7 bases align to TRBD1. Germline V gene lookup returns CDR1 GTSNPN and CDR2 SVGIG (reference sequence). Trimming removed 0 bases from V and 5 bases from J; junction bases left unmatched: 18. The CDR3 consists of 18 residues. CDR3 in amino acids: CAWSVRRGTAVRKTEAFF. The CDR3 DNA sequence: TGTGCCTGGAGTGTAAGGCGCGGGACAGCGGTTAGGAAGACTGAAGCTTTCTTT.

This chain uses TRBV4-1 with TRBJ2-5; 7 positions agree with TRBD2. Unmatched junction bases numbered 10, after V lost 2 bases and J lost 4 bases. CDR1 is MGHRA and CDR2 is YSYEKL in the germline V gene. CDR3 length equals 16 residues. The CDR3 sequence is CASSQPNRGVPETQYF. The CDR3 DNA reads TGCGCCAGCAGCCAACCCAACCGGGGGGTTCCAGAGACCCAGTACTTC.

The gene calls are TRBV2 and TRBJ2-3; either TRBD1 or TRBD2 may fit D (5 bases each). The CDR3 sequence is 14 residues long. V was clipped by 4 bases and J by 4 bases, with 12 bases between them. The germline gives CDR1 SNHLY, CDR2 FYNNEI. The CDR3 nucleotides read TGTGCCAGCAGTGTGGGGACCGCCTCAGATACGCAGTATTTT. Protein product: CASSVGTASDTQYF.

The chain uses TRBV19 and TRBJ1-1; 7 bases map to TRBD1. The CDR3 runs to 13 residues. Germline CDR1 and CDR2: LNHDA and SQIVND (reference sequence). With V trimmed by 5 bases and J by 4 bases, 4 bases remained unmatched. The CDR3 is CASSSDRTTEAFF. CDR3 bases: TGTGCCAGTAGTTCGGACAGGACCACTGAAGCTTTCTTT.

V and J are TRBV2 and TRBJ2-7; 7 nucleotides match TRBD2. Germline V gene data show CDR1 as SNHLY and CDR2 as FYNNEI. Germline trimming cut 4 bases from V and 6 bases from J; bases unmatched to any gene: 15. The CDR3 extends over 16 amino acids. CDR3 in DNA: TGTGCCAGCAGTGGGTCACAGCGGGGTCTGTTCTCCGAGCAGTACTTC. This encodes CASSGSQRGLFSEQYF.

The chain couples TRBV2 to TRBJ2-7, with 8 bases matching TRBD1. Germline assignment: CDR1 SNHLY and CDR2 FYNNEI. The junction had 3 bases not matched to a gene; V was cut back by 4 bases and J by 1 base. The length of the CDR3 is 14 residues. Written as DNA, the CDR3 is TGTGCCAGCAGTGTACAGGGGGTTTCCTACGAGCAGTACTTC. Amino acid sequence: CASSVQGVSYEQYF.

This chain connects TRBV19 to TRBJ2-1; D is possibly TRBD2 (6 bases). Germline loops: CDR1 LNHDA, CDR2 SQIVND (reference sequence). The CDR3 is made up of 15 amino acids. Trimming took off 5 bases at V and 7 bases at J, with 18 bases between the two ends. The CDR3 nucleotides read TGTGCCAGTAGTCTACTTCCGGGACTCGAGAATGAGCAGTTCTTC. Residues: CASSLLPGLENEQFF.

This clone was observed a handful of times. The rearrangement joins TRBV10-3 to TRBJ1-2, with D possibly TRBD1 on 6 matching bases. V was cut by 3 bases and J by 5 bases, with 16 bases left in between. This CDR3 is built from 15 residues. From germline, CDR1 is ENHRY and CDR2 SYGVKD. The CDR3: CAISEVRRGFYGYTF. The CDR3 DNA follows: TGTGCCATCAGTGAAGTGCGCAGGGGATTTTATGGCTACACCTTC.

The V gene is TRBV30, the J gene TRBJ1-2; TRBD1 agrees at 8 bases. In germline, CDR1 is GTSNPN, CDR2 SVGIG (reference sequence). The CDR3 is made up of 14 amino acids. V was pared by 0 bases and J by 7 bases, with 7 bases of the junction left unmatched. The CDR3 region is CAWSVLQGAGGYTF. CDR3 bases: TGTGCCTGGAGTGTACTCCAGGGGGCAGGTGGCTACACCTTC.